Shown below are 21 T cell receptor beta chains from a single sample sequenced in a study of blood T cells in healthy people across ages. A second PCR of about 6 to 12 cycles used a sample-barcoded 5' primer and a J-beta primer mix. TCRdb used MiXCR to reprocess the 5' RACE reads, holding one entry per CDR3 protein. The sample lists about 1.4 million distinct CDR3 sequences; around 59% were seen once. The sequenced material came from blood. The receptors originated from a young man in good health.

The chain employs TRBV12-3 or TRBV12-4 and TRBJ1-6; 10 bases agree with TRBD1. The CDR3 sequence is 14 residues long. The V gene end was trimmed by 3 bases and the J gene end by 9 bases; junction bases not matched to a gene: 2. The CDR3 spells CASSLGDRGSPLHF. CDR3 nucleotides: TGTGCCAGCAGTTTGGGGGACAGGGGTTCACCCCTCCACTTT.

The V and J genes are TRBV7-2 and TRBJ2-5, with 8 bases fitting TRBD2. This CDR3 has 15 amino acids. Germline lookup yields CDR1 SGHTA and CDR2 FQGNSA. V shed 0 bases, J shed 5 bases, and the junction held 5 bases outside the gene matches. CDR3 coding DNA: TGTGCCAGCAGCTTAGCTAGCGGGACTGGTGAGACCCAGTACTTC. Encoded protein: CASSLASGTGETQYF.

The CDR3 DNA is TGTGCCAGCAGCAAAGGTTGCCGGCCAGGGGGTCTCGCTCGGAACACTGAAGCTTTCTTT. It translates to CASSKGCRPGGLARNTEAFF. The V call is TRBV21-1, the J call TRBJ1-1; TRBD1, the table's D call, lacks a check against the DNA. TRBV21-1 is a pseudogene segment. The CDR3 is made up of 20 amino acids.

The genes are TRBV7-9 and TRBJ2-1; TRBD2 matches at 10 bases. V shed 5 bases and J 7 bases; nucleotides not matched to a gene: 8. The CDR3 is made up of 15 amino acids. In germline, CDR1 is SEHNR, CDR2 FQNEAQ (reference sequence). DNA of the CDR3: TGTGCCAGCAGCGCCGGGACTAGCGTACCAAATGAGCAGTTCTTC. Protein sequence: CASSAGTSVPNEQFF.

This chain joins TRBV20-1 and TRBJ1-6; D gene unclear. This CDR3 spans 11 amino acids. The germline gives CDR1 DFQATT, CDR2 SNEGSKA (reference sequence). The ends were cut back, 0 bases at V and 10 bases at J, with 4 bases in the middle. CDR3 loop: CSARDASPLHF. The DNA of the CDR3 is TGCAGTGCTAGAGATGCATCACCCCTCCACTTT.

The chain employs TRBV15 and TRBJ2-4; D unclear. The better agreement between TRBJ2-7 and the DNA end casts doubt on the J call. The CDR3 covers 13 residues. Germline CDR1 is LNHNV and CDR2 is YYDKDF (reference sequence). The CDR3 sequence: CATSRHRTYEQYF. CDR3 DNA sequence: TGTGCCACCAGCAGACACAGAACCTACGAGCAGTACTTC.

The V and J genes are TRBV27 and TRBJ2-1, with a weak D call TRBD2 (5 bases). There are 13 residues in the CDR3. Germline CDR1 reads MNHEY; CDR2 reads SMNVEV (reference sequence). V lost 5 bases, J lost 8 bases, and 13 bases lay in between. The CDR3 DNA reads TGTGCCAGCAGTGGACTTTCGGACCATGAGCAGTTCTTC. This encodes CASSGLSDHEQFF.

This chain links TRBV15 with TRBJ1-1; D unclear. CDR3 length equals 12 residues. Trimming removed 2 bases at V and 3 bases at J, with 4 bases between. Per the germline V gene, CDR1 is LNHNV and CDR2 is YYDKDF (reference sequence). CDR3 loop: CATSRLYTEAFF. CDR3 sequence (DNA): TGTGCCACCAGCAGACTGTACACTGAAGCTTTCTTT.

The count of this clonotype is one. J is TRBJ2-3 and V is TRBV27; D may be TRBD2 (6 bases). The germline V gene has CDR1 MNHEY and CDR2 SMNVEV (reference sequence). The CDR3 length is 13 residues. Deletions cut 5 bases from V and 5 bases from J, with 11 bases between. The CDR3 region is CASSILGGDTQYF. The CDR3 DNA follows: TGTGCCAGCAGTATCTTGGGGGGAGATACGCAGTATTTT.

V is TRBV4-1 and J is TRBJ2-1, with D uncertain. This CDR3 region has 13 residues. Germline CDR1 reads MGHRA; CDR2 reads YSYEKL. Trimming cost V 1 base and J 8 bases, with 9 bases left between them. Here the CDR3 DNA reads TGCGCCAGCAGCCAAGTGGGGAAGGATGAGCAGTTCTTC. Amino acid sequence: CASSQVGKDEQFF.

CDR3 nucleotide sequence: TGTGCCAGCAGCCCCCGGAGGGGTGAGCAGTTCTTC. Its translation is CASSPRRGEQFF. The chain is built from TRBV7-2 and TRBJ2-1; possibly TRBD2 for D (6 bases). Per the germline V gene, CDR1 is SGHTA and CDR2 is FQGNSA. This CDR3 comprises 12 residues. V shed 5 bases and J shed 9 bases, with 11 bases lying between them. The variable domain in full, completed from reference TRBV7-2 and TRBJ2-1, reads GAGVSQSPSNKVTEKGKDVELRCDPISGHTALYWYRQSLGQGLEFLIYFQGNSAPDKSGLPSDRFSAERTGGSVSTLTIQRTQQEDSAVYLCASSPRRGEQFFGPGTRLTVL.

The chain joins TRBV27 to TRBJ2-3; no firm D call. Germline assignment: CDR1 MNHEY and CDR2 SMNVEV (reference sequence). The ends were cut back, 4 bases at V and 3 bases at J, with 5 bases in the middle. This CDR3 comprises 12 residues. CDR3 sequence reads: CASSSVTDTQYF. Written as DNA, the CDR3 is TGTGCCAGCAGTTCCGTTACAGATACGCAGTATTTT.

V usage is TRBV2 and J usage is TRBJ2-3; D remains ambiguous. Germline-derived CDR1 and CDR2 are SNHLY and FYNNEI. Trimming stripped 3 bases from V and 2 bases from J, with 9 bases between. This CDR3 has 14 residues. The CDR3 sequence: CASSDKRNTDTQYF. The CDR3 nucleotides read TGTGCCAGCAGTGATAAGAGAAACACAGATACGCAGTATTTT.

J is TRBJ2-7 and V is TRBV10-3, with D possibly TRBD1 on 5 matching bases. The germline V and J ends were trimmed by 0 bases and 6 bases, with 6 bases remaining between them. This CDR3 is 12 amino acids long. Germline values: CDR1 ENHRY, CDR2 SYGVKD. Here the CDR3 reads CAISESQGEQYF. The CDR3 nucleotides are TGTGCCATCAGTGAGTCCCAGGGCGAGCAGTACTTC.

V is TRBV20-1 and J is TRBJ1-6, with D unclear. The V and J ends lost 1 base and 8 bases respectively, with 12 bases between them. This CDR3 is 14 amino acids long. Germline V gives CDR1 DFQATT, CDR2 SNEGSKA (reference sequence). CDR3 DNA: TGCAGTGCTAGAGTGGCAGTAGGGTATTCACCCCTCCACTTT. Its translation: CSARVAVGYSPLHF.

The CDR3 here is CASSRGGAEQFF. CDR3 DNA: TGCGCCAGCAGCCGAGGGGGTGCTGAGCAGTTCTTC. This chain uses TRBV4-1 with TRBJ2-1, with D perhaps TRBD1 (6 bases). CDR1 and CDR2 from the germline V gene are MGHRA and YSYEKL. The CDR3 consists of 12 residues. With 4 bases removed from V and 9 bases from J, the gap between germline ends came to 10 bases.

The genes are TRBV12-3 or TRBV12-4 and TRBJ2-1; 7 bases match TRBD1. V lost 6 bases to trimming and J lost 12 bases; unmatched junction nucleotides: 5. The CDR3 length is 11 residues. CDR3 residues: CASRKGDRQFF. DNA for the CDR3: TGTGCCAGCAGAAAGGGGGACAGGCAGTTCTTC.

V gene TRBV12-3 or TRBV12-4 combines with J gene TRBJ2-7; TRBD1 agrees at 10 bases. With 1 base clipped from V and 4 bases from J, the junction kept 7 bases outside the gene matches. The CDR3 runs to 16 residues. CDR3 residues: CASSLGGTGVGYEQYF. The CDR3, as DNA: TGTGCCAGCAGTTTAGGAGGGACAGGGGTAGGATACGAGCAGTACTTC.

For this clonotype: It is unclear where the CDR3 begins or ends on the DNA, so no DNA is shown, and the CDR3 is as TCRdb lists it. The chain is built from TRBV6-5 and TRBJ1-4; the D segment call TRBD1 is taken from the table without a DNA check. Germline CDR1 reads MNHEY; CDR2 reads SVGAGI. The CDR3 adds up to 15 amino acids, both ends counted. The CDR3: CASSSSDRGREKLFF.

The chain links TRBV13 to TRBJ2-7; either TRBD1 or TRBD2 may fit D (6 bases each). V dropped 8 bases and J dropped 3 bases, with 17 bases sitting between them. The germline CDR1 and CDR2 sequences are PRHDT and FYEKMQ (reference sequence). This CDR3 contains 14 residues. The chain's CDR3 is CASRQRGANYEQYF. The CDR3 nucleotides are TGTGCCAGCCGCCAAAGGGGGGCAAACTACGAGCAGTACTTC.

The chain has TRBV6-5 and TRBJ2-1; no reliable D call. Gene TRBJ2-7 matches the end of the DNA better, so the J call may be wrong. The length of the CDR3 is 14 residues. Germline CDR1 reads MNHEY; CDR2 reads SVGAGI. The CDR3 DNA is TGTGCCAGCAGTTACACCCCCTTGGGGTACGAGCAGTACTTC. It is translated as CASSYTPLGYEQYF.